These 14 T cell receptor beta chains originate from one sample sequenced in a study of human T cells and chemical hapten exposure. TCRdb re-derived calls from the RACE reads in MiXCR, one entry per CDR3 protein. Of 80,000 to 95,000 distinct CDR3 sequences detected, about 11% appear once; the ten largest clones hold approximately 4.6%. Time point described: patch test 1, 2 weeks after DPC sensitization. Treatment specified: therapeutic diphenylcyclopropenone sensitization with weekly scalp DPC. The sample in question was whole blood, obtained in connection with sensitization to the hapten diphenylcyclopropenone (DPC). Every receptor here comes from a woman between 50 and 59 years old with alopecia areata. Some clones in this sample may be carry-over from other donors' samples.

J is TRBJ1-4 and V is TRBV7-2; D might be TRBD1 (6 bases). Germline loops: CDR1 SGHTA, CDR2 FQGNSA. With 6 bases removed from V and 3 bases from J, the gap between germline ends came to 8 bases. The CDR3 length is 13 residues. The CDR3 region is CASRQGANEKLFF. The CDR3 DNA follows: TGTGCCAGCAGACAGGGAGCTAATGAAAAACTGTTTTTT.

This clonotype was picked up a small number of times. This chain uses TRBV2 with TRBJ2-1, with TRBD2 matching over 12 bases. CDR3 length: 14 amino acids. The germline V gene encodes CDR1 SNHLY and CDR2 FYNNEI. With 6 bases clipped from V and 4 bases from J, the junction kept 1 base outside the gene matches. The CDR3, as DNA: TGTGCCAGCAGCGGACTAGCGGGGTACAATGAGCAGTTCTTC. Its translation is CASSGLAGYNEQFF.

V usage is TRBV11-1 and J usage is TRBJ2-2; TRBD2 aligns across 9 bases. This CDR3 is built from 17 residues. The V and J ends lost 1 base and 4 bases, in that order; junction bases with no gene match: 7. The germline V gene has CDR1 SGHAT and CDR2 FQDESV (reference sequence). The CDR3 region is CASSLVAGVGLTGELFF. CDR3 DNA sequence: TGTGCCAGCAGCTTAGTAGCGGGAGTTGGACTCACCGGGGAGCTGTTTTTT.

Ten or more counts support this clonotype. The rearrangement joins TRBV7-9 to TRBJ1-2; D is uncertain. Trimming shortened V by 1 base and J by 1 base, and 7 bases separated the two germline ends. The germline CDR1 and CDR2 sequences are SEHNR and FQNEAQ (reference sequence). CDR3 length: 14 residues. CDR3 amino acids: CASSLEQSNYGYTF. CDR3 sequence (DNA): TGTGCCAGCAGCTTAGAACAGAGTAACTATGGCTACACCTTC.

CDR3 sequence reads: CASSAIGDYGYTF. CDR3 nucleotide sequence: TGTGCCAGCAGTGCGATTGGAGACTATGGCTACACCTTC. V usage is TRBV6-6 and J usage is TRBJ1-2; D is uncertain. Per the germline V gene, CDR1 is MNHNY and CDR2 is SVGAGI (reference sequence). Trimming cost V 5 bases and J 3 bases, with 10 bases left between them. The CDR3 consists of 13 residues.

This clonotype occurred many times. This chain joins TRBV7-3 and TRBJ2-1; 10 bases match TRBD2. Germline V gives CDR1 SGHTA, CDR2 FQGTGA. The junction had 11 bases not matched to a gene; V was cut back by 1 base and J by 8 bases. The CDR3 covers 17 residues. This chain's CDR3 is CASSLIASGSNWDEQFF. DNA for the CDR3: TGTGCCAGCAGCTTAATCGCTAGCGGGAGTAATTGGGATGAGCAGTTCTTC.

This clonotype has ten or more counts. The chain is built from TRBV28 and TRBJ2-1; 7 bases line up with TRBD1. The CDR3 is 14 amino acids. CDR1 and CDR2 from the germline V gene are MDHEN and SYDVKM. V was pared by 8 bases and J by 6 bases, with 10 bases of the junction left unmatched. CDR3 residues: CASQTGPGRNEQFF. The DNA of the CDR3 is TGTGCCAGCCAGACAGGGCCCGGGCGCAATGAGCAGTTCTTC.

This chain links TRBV7-9 with TRBJ2-7; D is ambiguous. The V and J ends lost 4 bases and 2 bases respectively, with 18 bases between them. Looked up from germline, CDR1 is SEHNR and CDR2 is FQNEAQ (reference sequence). This CDR3 region has 16 residues. The CDR3 sequence: CASSSLSGSSAYEQYF. CDR3 DNA: TGTGCCAGCAGCTCCTTGTCCGGGTCTAGTGCCTACGAGCAGTACTTC.

This clonotype was observed a few times. The rearrangement joins TRBV25-1 to TRBJ1-5; D is perhaps TRBD1 (5 bases). The CDR3 sequence is 15 residues long. Trimming shortened V by 1 base and J by 0 bases, and 7 bases separated the two germline ends. Per germline, CDR1 MGHDK and CDR2 SYGVNS. CDR3 DNA: TGTGCCAGCAGTGAATGGGGGAATAGCAATCAGCCCCAGCATTTT. As protein: CASSEWGNSNQPQHF.

This clonotype appeared many times. This chain links TRBV28 with TRBJ2-1; TRBD2 aligns across 13 bases. CDR3 length: 16 amino acids. V shed 5 bases, J shed 6 bases, and the junction held 7 bases outside the gene matches. CDR1 MDHEN and CDR2 SYDVKM come from the germline V gene. The CDR3 reads CASSPWTSGSINEQFF. In DNA form, the CDR3 reads TGTGCCAGCAGTCCATGGACTAGCGGGAGTATCAATGAGCAGTTCTTC.

This clonotype occurred a few times. V usage is TRBV10-3 and J usage is TRBJ2-4; 14 bases are shared with TRBD2. Per germline, CDR1 ENHRY and CDR2 SYGVKD. Trimming removed 8 bases from V and 9 bases from J; junction bases left unmatched: 9. The CDR3 loop spans 15 amino acids. The CDR3 DNA follows: TGTGCCATCGGGACTAGCGGGAGTATGGGCTCCATTCAGTACTTC. This translates into CAIGTSGSMGSIQYF.

The chain recombines TRBV7-2 with TRBJ2-1; 10 nucleotides align to TRBD2. Per the germline V gene, CDR1 is SGHTA and CDR2 is FQGNSA. The junction had 1 base not matched to a gene; V was cut back by 2 bases and J by 3 bases. This CDR3 contains 15 residues. CDR3 residues: CASSLLAGDYNEQFF. In nucleotides, the CDR3 is TGTGCCAGCAGCTTACTAGCGGGGGACTACAATGAGCAGTTCTTC.

This clonotype was counted ten times or more. The chain is built from TRBV20-1 and TRBJ2-1, with a tentative D call TRBD1 (5 bases). Per the germline V gene, CDR1 is DFQATT and CDR2 is SNEGSKA (reference sequence). The CDR3 totals 16 residues. V shed 2 bases and J shed 8 bases, with 22 bases lying between them. DNA of the CDR3: TGCAGTGCTAGATTGTCCCCAGGGCAGGCGTGGGATGAGCAGTTCTTC. It is translated as CSARLSPGQAWDEQFF.

There are a few counts of this clonotype. This chain uses TRBV11-2 with TRBJ1-4; no clear D. The CDR3 extends over 17 amino acids. The germline CDR1 and CDR2 sequences are SGHAT and FQNNGV. Trimming removed 1 base from V and 4 bases from J, with 16 bases in between. For the CDR3, the DNA is TGTGCCAGCAGCTTAGGTCCCTCAATTTGGAATAATGAAAAACTGTTTTTT. The encoded protein is CASSLGPSIWNNEKLFF.